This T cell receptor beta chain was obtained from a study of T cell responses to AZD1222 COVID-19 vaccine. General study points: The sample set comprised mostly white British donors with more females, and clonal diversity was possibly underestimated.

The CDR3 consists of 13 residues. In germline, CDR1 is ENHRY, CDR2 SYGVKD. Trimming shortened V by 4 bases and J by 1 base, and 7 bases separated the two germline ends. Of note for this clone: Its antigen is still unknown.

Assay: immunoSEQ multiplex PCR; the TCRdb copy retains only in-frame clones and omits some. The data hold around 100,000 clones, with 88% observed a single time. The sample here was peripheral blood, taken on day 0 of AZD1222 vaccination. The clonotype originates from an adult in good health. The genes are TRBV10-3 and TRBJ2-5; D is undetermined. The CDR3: CAISVNSQETQYF. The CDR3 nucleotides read TGTGCCATCAGTGTAAACAGCCAAGAGACCCAGTACTTC.